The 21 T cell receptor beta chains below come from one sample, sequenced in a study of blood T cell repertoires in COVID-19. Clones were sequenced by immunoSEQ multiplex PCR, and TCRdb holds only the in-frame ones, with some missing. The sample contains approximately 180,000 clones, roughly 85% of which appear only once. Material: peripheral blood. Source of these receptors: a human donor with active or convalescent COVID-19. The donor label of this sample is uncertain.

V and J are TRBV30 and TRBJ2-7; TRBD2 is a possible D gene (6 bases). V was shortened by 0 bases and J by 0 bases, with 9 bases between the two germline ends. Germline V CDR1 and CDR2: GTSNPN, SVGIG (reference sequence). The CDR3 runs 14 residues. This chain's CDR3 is CAWSVPGGSYEQYF. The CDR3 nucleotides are TGTGCCTGGAGTGTACCCGGGGGCTCCTACGAGCAGTACTTC. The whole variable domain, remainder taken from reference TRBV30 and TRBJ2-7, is SQTIHQWPATLVQPVGSPLSLECTVEGTSNPNLYWYRQAAGRGLQLLFYSVGIGQISSEVPQNLSASRPQDRQFILSSKKLLLSDSGFYLCAWSVPGGSYEQYFGPGTRLTVT.

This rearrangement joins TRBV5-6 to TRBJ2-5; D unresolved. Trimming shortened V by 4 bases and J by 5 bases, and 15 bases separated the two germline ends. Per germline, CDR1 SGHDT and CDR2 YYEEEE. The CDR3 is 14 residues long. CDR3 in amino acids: CASSQLTHTETQYF. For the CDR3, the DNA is TGTGCCAGCAGCCAGTTGACTCATACGGAGACCCAGTACTTC. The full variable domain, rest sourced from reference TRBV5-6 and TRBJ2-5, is DAGVTQSPTHLIKTRGQQVTLRCSPKSGHDTVSWYQQALGQGPQFIFQYYEEEERQRGNFPDRFSGHQFPNYSSELNVNALLLGDSALYLCASSQLTHTETQYFGPGTRLLVL.

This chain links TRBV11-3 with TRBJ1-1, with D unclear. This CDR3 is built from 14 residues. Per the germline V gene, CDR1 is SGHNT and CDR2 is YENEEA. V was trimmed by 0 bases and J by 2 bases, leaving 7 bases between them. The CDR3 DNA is TGTGCCAGCAGCTTAGAGGCCATCAACACTGAAGCTTTCTTT. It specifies CASSLEAINTEAFF.

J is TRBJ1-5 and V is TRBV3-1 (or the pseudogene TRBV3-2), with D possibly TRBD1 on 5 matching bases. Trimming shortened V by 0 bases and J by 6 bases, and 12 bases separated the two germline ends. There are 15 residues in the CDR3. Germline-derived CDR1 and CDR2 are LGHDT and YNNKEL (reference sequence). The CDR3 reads CASSQEAWGGQPQHF. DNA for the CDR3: TGTGCCAGCAGCCAAGAGGCTTGGGGGGGTCAGCCCCAGCATTTT.

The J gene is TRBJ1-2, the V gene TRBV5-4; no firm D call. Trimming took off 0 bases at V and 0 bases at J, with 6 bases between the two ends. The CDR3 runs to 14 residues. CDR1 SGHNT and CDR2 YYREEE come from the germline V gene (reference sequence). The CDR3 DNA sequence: TGTGCCAGCAGCTTGGGAACAGCTAACTATGGCTACACCTTC. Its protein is CASSLGTANYGYTF.

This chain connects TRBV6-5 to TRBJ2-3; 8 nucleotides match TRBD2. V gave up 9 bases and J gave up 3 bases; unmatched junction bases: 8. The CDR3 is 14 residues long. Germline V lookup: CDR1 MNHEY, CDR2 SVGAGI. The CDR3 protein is CASILRGVTDTQYF. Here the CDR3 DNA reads TGTGCCAGTATATTGCGGGGGGTAACAGATACGCAGTATTTT.

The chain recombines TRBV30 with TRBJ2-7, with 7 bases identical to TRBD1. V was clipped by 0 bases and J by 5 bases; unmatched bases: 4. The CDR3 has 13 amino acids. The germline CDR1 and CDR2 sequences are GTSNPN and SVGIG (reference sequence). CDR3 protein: CAWSVKGADEQYF. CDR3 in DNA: TGTGCCTGGAGTGTAAAGGGGGCGGACGAGCAGTACTTC.

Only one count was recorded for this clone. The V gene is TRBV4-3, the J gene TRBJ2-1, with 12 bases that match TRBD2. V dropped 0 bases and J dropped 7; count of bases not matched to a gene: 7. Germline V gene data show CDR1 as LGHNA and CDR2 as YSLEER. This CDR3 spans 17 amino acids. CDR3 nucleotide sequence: TGCGCCAGCAGCCAAGAATCTTCTAGCGGGGGGGTTAATGAGCAGTTCTTC. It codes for CASSQESSSGGVNEQFF.

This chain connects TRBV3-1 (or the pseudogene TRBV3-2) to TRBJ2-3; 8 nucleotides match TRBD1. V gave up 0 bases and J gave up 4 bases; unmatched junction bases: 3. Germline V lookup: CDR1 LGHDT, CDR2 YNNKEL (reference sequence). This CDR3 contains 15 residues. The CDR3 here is CASSQDPGGSDTQYF. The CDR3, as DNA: TGTGCCAGCAGCCAAGATCCAGGGGGCTCAGATACGCAGTATTTT.

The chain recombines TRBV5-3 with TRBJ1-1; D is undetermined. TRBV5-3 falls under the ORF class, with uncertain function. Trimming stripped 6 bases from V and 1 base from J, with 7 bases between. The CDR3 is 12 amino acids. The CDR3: CARIIENTEAFF. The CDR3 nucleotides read TGTGCCAGAATCATAGAGAACACTGAAGCTTTCTTT.

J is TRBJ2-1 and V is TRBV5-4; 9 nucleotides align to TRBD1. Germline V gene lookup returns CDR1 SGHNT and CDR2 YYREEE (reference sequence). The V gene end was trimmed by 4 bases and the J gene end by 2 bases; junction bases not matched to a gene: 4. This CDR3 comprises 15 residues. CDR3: CASSRTGDAYNEQFF. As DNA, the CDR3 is TGTGCCAGCAGCAGGACAGGGGACGCCTACAATGAGCAGTTCTTC.

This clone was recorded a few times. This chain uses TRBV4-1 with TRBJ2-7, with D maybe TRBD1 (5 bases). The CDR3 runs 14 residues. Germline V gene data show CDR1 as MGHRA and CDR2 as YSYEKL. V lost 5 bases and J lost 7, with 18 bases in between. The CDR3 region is CASSLVDTRNEQYF. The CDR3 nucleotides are TGCGCCAGCAGCTTAGTGGACACTCGGAATGAGCAGTACTTC.

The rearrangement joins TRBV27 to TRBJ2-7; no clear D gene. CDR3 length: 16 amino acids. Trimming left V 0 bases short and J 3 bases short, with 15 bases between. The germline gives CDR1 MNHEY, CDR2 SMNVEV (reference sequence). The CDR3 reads CASSLSGLVYSYEQYF. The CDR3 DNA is TGTGCCAGCAGTTTATCAGGTTTGGTGTACAGCTACGAGCAGTACTTC.

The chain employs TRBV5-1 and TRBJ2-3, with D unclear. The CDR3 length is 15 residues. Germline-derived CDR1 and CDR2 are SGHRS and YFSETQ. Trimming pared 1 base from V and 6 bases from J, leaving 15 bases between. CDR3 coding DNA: TGCGCCAGCAGCTTGAACTTAAATACCGCTGATACGCAGTATTTT. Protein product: CASSLNLNTADTQYF.

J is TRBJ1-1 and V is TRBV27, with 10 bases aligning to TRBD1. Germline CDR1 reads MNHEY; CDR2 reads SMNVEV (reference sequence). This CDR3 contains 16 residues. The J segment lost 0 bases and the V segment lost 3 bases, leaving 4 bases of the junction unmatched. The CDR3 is CASSFGTGALNTEAFF. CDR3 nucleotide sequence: TGTGCCAGCAGTTTCGGGACAGGGGCCTTGAACACTGAAGCTTTCTTT.

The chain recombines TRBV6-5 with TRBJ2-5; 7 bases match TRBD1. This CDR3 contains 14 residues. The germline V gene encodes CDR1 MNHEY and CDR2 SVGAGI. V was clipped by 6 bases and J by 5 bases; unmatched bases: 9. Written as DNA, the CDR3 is TGTGCCAGCAGAGTATCAGGGGGTGGGGAGACCCAGTACTTC. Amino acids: CASRVSGGGETQYF.

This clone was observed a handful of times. The CDR3 region is CASSSSPTAYRGSGYTF. Written as DNA, the CDR3 is TGTGCCAGCAGCTCAAGCCCCACGGCGTACAGGGGTTCTGGCTACACCTTC. J is TRBJ1-2 and V is TRBV7-3, with 7 bases fitting TRBD1. V lost 4 bases, J lost 7 bases, and 18 bases stayed unmatched. The CDR3 consists of 17 residues. Germline CDR1 and CDR2: SGHTA and FQGTGA. The full variable domain, in which reference TRBV7-3 and TRBJ1-2 provide the parts outside the CDR3, is GAGVSQTPSNKVTEKGKYVELRCDPISGHTALYWYRQSLGQGPEFLIYFQGTGAADDSGLPNDRFFAVRPEGSVSTLKIQRTERGDSAVYLCASSSSPTAYRGSGYTFGSGTRLTVV.

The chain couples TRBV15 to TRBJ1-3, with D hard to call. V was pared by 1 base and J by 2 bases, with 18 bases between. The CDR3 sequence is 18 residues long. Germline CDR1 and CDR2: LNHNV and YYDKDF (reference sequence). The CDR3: CATSRAVFTTSAGNTIYF. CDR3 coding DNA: TGTGCCACCAGCAGAGCCGTCTTCACAACCTCTGCTGGAAACACCATATATTTT.

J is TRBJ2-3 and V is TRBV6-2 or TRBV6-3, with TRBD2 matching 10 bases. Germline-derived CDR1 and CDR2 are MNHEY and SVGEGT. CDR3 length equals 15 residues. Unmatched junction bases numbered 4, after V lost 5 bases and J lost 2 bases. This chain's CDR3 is CASSIGLAATDTQYF. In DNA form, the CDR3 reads TGTGCCAGCAGTATAGGACTAGCGGCCACAGATACGCAGTATTTT.

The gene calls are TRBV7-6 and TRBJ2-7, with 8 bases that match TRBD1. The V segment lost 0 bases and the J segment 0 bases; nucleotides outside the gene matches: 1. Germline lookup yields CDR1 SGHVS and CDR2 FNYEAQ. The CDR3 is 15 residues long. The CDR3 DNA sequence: TGTGCCAGCAGCTTAGCACAGGGGGGCTCCTACGAGCAGTACTTC. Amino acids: CASSLAQGGSYEQYF.

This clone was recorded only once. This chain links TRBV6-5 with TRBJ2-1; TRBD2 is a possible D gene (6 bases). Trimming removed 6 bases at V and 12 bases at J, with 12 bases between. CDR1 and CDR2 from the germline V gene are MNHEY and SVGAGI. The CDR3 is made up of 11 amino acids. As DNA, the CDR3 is TGTGCCAGCAGAACCACCGGGAGGCAGTTCTTC. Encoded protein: CASRTTGRQFF.